This TCR beta chain was documented in a study of T cells of healthy individuals. Each CDR3 protein gets one entry after TCRdb re-called the 5' RACE reads with MiXCR. The sample has around 90,000 distinct CDR3 sequences, about 4.8% seen once. With 3 bases clipped from V and 1 base from J, the junction kept 1 base outside the gene matches. Germline V gene lookup returns CDR1 SGHTA and CDR2 FQGTGA. This CDR3 is built from 15 residues. This clonotype occurred a few times. This receptor was taken from a female donor in good health. The chain couples TRBV7-3 to TRBJ2-1; the match to TRBD2 covers 9 bases. CDR3 sequence: CASSFLAGSYNEQFF. DNA for the CDR3: TGTGCCAGCAGCTTCCTAGCGGGGTCCTACAATGAGCAGTTCTTC.